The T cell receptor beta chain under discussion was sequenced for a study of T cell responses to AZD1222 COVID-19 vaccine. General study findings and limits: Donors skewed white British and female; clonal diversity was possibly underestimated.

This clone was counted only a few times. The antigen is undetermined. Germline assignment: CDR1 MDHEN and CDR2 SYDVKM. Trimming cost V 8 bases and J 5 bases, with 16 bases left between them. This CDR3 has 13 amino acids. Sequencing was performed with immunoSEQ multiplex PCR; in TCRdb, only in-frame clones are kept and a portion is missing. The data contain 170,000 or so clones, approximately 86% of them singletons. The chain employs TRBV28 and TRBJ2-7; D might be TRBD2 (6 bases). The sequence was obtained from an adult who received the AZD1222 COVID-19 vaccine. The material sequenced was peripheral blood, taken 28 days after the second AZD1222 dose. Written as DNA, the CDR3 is TGTGCCAGCCGTCTTCCGGGAGCGAACGAGCAGTACTTC. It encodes CASRLPGANEQYF. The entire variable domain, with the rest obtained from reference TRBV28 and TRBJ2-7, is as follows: DVKVTQSSRYLVKRTGEKVFLECVQDMDHENMFWYRQDPGLGLRLIYFSYDVKMKEKGDIPEGYSVSREKKERFSLILESASTNQTSMYLCASRLPGANEQYFGPGTRLTVT.